This T cell receptor (beta chain) was observed in a study of shared clonotypes between healthy human individuals. Study information: Three plates were used per donor for CD4 naive, three for CD4 memory, two for CD8 naive and one for CD8 memory.

Per sorted-subset replicate PCR, input was 200 to 250 ng DNA, representing roughly 30,000 T cell genomes. Using immunoSEQ multiplex PCR, the repertoire was profiled, and TCRdb retains in-frame clones only, with some absent. The sample lists 1,500,000 or so clones, about 98.5% occurring once. V was cut by 4 bases and J by 11 bases, with 14 bases left in between. The CDR3 extends over 13 amino acids. Germline CDR1 MNHEY, CDR2 SMNVEV (reference sequence). Findings of the study overall: Non-shared clonotypes were found to have lower generation probabilities than the clonotypes that were shared by all four of the sorted-subset donors.

Comment on this clone: Its antigen is undetermined.

The sample consisted of naive CD4+ T cells sorted from blood. Specified subset: CD45RA+ positively selected. The rearrangement joins TRBV27 to TRBJ1-4; unclear D gene. The clonotype originates from a man aged 30-40 years in good health. CDR3 region: CASSSARSGKLFF. In DNA, the CDR3 is TGTGCCAGCAGTTCCGCGAGGTCTGGGAAACTGTTTTTT.